This is a list of T cell receptor beta chains from one sample in a study of blood T cell repertoires in COVID-19. Libraries were prepared by immunoSEQ multiplex PCR; TCRdb keeps only in-frame clonotypes and omits some of them. The sample shows about 190,000 clones, approximately 79% of them seen only once. Material: peripheral blood. Receptors originate from a woman in her 50s with acute or convalescent COVID-19. The CDR3 runs from the conserved cysteine through the conserved F or W. D genes are given only for firm matches. Expanded clones get a size class; other rows say once, few or many, or leave the size out.

d_gene: TRBD1
j_gene: TRBJ1-1
abundance: NA
v_gene: TRBV29-1
CDR3nt: TGCAGCGTTGAGGACAGGGGATATAACACTGAAGCTTTCTTT
CDR3aa: CSVEDRGYNTEAFF

d_gene: TRBD1
j_gene: TRBJ1-5
abundance: NA
v_gene: TRBV7-8
CDR3nt: TGTGCCAGCAGTCTCACTGGGACAGGAACCCCTATCCATAGCAATCAGCCCCAGCATTTT
CDR3aa: CASSLTGTGTPIHSNQPQHF

d_gene: NA
j_gene: TRBJ2-1
abundance: few
v_gene: TRBV15
CDR3nt: TGTGCCACCAGCAGAGATGGGAGTGAGCAGTTCTTC
CDR3aa: CATSRDGSEQFF

d_gene: TRBD1
j_gene: TRBJ1-4
abundance: NA
v_gene: TRBV6-5
CDR3nt: TGTGCCAGCAGTTACCGCCCTACAGGGGGTTACGAAAAACTGTTTTTT
CDR3aa: CASSYRPTGGYEKLFF

d_gene: TRBD1
j_gene: TRBJ1-2
abundance: NA
v_gene: TRBV4-1
CDR3nt: TGCGCCAGCAGACCTCGACAGGGGGCGGACGGCTACACCTTC
CDR3aa: CASRPRQGADGYTF

d_gene: TRBD1
j_gene: TRBJ1-4
abundance: NA
v_gene: TRBV24-1
CDR3nt: TGTGCCACCAGTGACGGGACAGGGAGAAAACTGTTTTTT
CDR3aa: CATSDGTGRKLFF

d_gene: TRBD2
j_gene: TRBJ2-3
abundance: NA
v_gene: TRBV14
CDR3nt: TGTGCCAGCAGAAATAGCGGGGGCACAGATACGCAGTATTTT
CDR3aa: CASRNSGGTDTQYF

d_gene: TRBD1
j_gene: TRBJ2-7
abundance: NA
v_gene: TRBV27
CDR3nt: TGTGCCAGCAGTCCCAGGGGGATCGGAATCAAGGGGGCGGCCTACGAGCAGTACTTC
CDR3aa: CASSPRGIGIKGAAYEQYF

d_gene: TRBD2
j_gene: TRBJ2-1
abundance: NA
v_gene: TRBV11-3
CDR3nt: TGTGCCAGCAGCTTAGAGACTAGCGACTACAATGAGCAGTTCTTC
CDR3aa: CASSLETSDYNEQFF

d_gene: TRBD2
j_gene: TRBJ2-5
abundance: NA
v_gene: TRBV27
CDR3nt: TGTGCCAGCAGTTTAGCTCTAGCGGGAGGGCTAGAGACCCAGTACTTC
CDR3aa: CASSLALAGGLETQYF

d_gene: TRBD2
j_gene: TRBJ2-5
abundance: NA
v_gene: TRBV28
CDR3nt: TGTGCCAGCAGCCCTGGACTAGCGGGAGCGTCGGCCCAAGAGACCCAGTACTTC
CDR3aa: CASSPGLAGASAQETQYF

d_gene: TRBD1
j_gene: TRBJ1-5
abundance: NA
v_gene: TRBV6-6
CDR3nt: TGTGCCAGCAGTCCCGACAGGGCGCGAAAAGGGAATCAGCCCCAGCATTTT
CDR3aa: CASSPDRARKGNQPQHF

d_gene: NA
j_gene: TRBJ1-4
abundance: NA
v_gene: TRBV9
CDR3nt: TGTGCCAGCAGCCCCAGGGTGGTTGGAGAAAAACTGTTTTTT
CDR3aa: CASSPRVVGEKLFF

d_gene: TRBD2
j_gene: TRBJ2-1
abundance: few
v_gene: TRBV28
CDR3nt: TGTGCCAGCAGTCCCTGGACTAGCGGGGGAAATGAGCAGTTCTTC
CDR3aa: CASSPWTSGGNEQFF

d_gene: NA
j_gene: TRBJ2-7
abundance: NA
v_gene: TRBV14
CDR3nt: TGTGCCAGCAGCCTAAGGTGGGGGCCCGGTTCTAAGCAGTACTTC
CDR3aa: CASSLRWGPGSKQYF

d_gene: NA
j_gene: TRBJ1-6
abundance: NA
v_gene: TRBV9
CDR3nt: TGTGCCAGCAGCGTACTACAGGATAATTCACCCCTCCACTTT
CDR3aa: CASSVLQDNSPLHF

d_gene: TRBD2
j_gene: TRBJ2-3
abundance: NA
v_gene: TRBV5-6
CDR3nt: TGTGCCAGCAGCTTGAAGACTAGCGGGATCAGCACAGATACGCAGTATTTT
CDR3aa: CASSLKTSGISTDTQYF

d_gene: TRBD1
j_gene: TRBJ2-5
abundance: once
v_gene: TRBV7-8
CDR3nt: TGTGCCAGCAGCTTAAATAGGGACAGGGGGGGAGAGACCCAGTACTTC
CDR3aa: CASSLNRDRGGETQYF

d_gene: NA
j_gene: TRBJ1-2
abundance: NA
v_gene: TRBV18
CDR3nt: TGTGCCAGCTCACCATCGGCAACAGCAAGCCCCTATGGCTACACCTTC
CDR3aa: CASSPSATASPYGYTF

d_gene: NA
j_gene: TRBJ2-5
abundance: NA
v_gene: TRBV12-3/TRBV12-4
CDR3nt: TGTGCCAGCAAGGGGCAGGAGACCCAGTACTTC
CDR3aa: CASKGQETQYF

d_gene: TRBD1
j_gene: TRBJ1-2
abundance: many
v_gene: TRBV30
CDR3nt: TGTGCCTGGAGTGTACAGGGGAATAACTATGGCTACACCTTC
CDR3aa: CAWSVQGNNYGYTF

d_gene: NA
j_gene: TRBJ2-7
abundance: once
v_gene: TRBV24-1
CDR3nt: TGTGCCACCGAGTCGGGATCCTACGAGCAGTACTTC
CDR3aa: CATESGSYEQYF

d_gene: TRBD1
j_gene: TRBJ2-7
abundance: NA
v_gene: TRBV27
CDR3nt: TGTGCCAGCTATTCCCTAGGGACAGGGCCCTACGAGCAGTACTTC
CDR3aa: CASYSLGTGPYEQYF

d_gene: NA
j_gene: TRBJ1-2
abundance: NA
v_gene: TRBV10-2
CDR3nt: TGCGCCAGCAGCGCCGACAGCCCTCACGGCTACACCTTC
CDR3aa: CASSADSPHGYTF

d_gene: NA
j_gene: TRBJ1-3
abundance: once
v_gene: TRBV9
CDR3nt: TGTGCCAGCAGCGTAGCTACGGGGGGAGGAAACACCATATATTTT
CDR3aa: CASSVATGGGNTIYF

d_gene: NA
j_gene: TRBJ1-4
abundance: NA
v_gene: TRBV7-2
CDR3nt: TGTGCCAGCAGCTTAGGTGGGGGGGCCTCAACTAATGAAAAACTGTTTTTT
CDR3aa: CASSLGGGASTNEKLFF

d_gene: NA
j_gene: TRBJ2-7
abundance: NA
v_gene: TRBV9
CDR3nt: TGTGCCAGCAGCGTAGCGGACAGTGCCTCCTACGAGCAGTACTTC
CDR3aa: CASSVADSASYEQYF

d_gene: TRBD1
j_gene: TRBJ2-7
abundance: NA
v_gene: TRBV19
CDR3nt: TGTGCCAGTAGTTCCCCAGGGGGCCGCTCCTACGAGCAGTACTTC
CDR3aa: CASSSPGGRSYEQYF

d_gene: NA
j_gene: TRBJ2-7
abundance: NA
v_gene: TRBV15
CDR3nt: TGTGCCACCAGCAGCCCCGGGACTGAGAACTCCTACGAGCAGTACTTC
CDR3aa: CATSSPGTENSYEQYF

d_gene: NA
j_gene: TRBJ1-1
abundance: NA
v_gene: TRBV4-1
CDR3nt: TGCGCCAGCAGCCACTTACTCGGGGAGGACACTGAAGCTTTCTTT
CDR3aa: CASSHLLGEDTEAFF

d_gene: TRBD1
j_gene: TRBJ1-3
abundance: once
v_gene: TRBV19
CDR3nt: TGTGCCAGCCGGGACAGGGCGATCAGCACCATATATTTT
CDR3aa: CASRDRAISTIYF

d_gene: NA
j_gene: TRBJ1-1
abundance: NA
v_gene: TRBV27
CDR3nt: TGTGCCAGCAGTTTAGGGGCAGACATGAACACTGAAGCTTTCTTT
CDR3aa: CASSLGADMNTEAFF

d_gene: NA
j_gene: TRBJ2-1
abundance: NA
v_gene: TRBV7-2
CDR3nt: TGTGCCAGCAGCTCGTTAGCTACCCGCAACAATGAGCAGTTCTTC
CDR3aa: CASSSLATRNNEQFF

d_gene: TRBD1
j_gene: TRBJ2-5
abundance: NA
v_gene: TRBV3-1/TRBV3-2
CDR3nt: TGTGCCAGCAGCCAGAGGAAACAGGGGAGAGAGACCCAGTACTTC
CDR3aa: CASSQRKQGRETQYF

d_gene: TRBD1
j_gene: TRBJ2-6
abundance: NA
v_gene: TRBV7-9
CDR3nt: TGTGCCAGCAGCTTTTTGGACAGGGGAGTCTCTGGGGCCAACGTCCTGACTTTC
CDR3aa: CASSFLDRGVSGANVLTF

d_gene: NA
j_gene: TRBJ2-2
abundance: NA
v_gene: TRBV30
CDR3nt: TGTGCCTGGACCCTGGGGCTTGTAGGGGAGCTGTTTTTT
CDR3aa: CAWTLGLVGELFF

d_gene: NA
j_gene: TRBJ2-7
abundance: NA
v_gene: TRBV30
CDR3nt: TGTGCCTGGAGTAGGAGGGGGCTAAGCGAGCAGTACTTC
CDR3aa: CAWSRRGLSEQYF

d_gene: TRBD1
j_gene: TRBJ1-1
abundance: few
v_gene: TRBV15
CDR3nt: TGTGCCACCAGCAGAGACAGGGGGTGGAACACTGAAGCTTTCTTT
CDR3aa: CATSRDRGWNTEAFF

d_gene: NA
j_gene: TRBJ2-5
abundance: NA
v_gene: TRBV5-6
CDR3nt: TGTGCCAGCAGCTTGCGCGGGACCCAGTACTTC
CDR3aa: CASSLRGTQYF

d_gene: NA
j_gene: TRBJ1-5
abundance: NA
v_gene: TRBV3-1/TRBV3-2
CDR3nt: TGTGCCAGCAGCCAGCGGGGTGCAAGCTCTAATCAGCCCCAGCATTTT
CDR3aa: CASSQRGASSNQPQHF

d_gene: NA
j_gene: TRBJ2-7
abundance: once
v_gene: TRBV6-5
CDR3nt: TGTGCCAGCAGATTTAGGGGGGGTCCCTACGAGCAGTACTTC
CDR3aa: CASRFRGGPYEQYF

d_gene: NA
j_gene: TRBJ1-1
abundance: NA
v_gene: TRBV7-2
CDR3nt: TGTGCCAGCAGCTTAAATAGGGGAGGACGGAACACTGAAGCTTTCTTT
CDR3aa: CASSLNRGGRNTEAFF

d_gene: NA
j_gene: TRBJ2-3
abundance: NA
v_gene: TRBV9
CDR3nt: TGTGCCAGCAGCGTAGAGGCAGGAACTCGTACAGATACGCAGTATTTT
CDR3aa: CASSVEAGTRTDTQYF

d_gene: TRBD1
j_gene: TRBJ1-1
abundance: NA
v_gene: TRBV28
CDR3nt: TGTGCCAGCACCACAGGGACAGCTTGGGCGCCTAACACTGAAGCTTTCTTT
CDR3aa: CASTTGTAWAPNTEAFF

d_gene: TRBD1
j_gene: TRBJ2-4
abundance: NA
v_gene: TRBV24-1
CDR3nt: TGTGCCACCGGCCCAGGGGGTGACAAAAACATTCAGTACTTC
CDR3aa: CATGPGGDKNIQYF

d_gene: NA
j_gene: TRBJ1-1
abundance: few
v_gene: TRBV28
CDR3nt: TGTGCCAGCAGTTTAGAGACAGTTTCTAAAGCTTTCTTT
CDR3aa: CASSLETVSKAFF

d_gene: TRBD2
j_gene: TRBJ2-1
abundance: NA
v_gene: TRBV28
CDR3nt: TGTGCCAGCAGACCCCGGGTAGCGGGGTTTGAGGAGCAGTTCTTC
CDR3aa: CASRPRVAGFEEQFF

d_gene: NA
j_gene: TRBJ2-2
abundance: NA
v_gene: TRBV6-1
CDR3nt: TGTGCCAGCAGTGAGAGGAGGGAGAACACCGGGGAGCTGTTTTTT
CDR3aa: CASSERRENTGELFF